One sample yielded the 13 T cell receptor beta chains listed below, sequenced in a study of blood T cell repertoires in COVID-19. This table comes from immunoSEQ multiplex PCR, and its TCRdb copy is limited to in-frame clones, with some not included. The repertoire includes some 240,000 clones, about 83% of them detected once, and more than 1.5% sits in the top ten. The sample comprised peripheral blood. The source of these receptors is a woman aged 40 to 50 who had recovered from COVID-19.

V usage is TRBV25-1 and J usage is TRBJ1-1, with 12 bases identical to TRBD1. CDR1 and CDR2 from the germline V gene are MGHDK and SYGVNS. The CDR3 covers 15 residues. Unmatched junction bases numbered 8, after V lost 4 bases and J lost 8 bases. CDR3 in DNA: TGTGCCAGCAGTGGCCGGGACAGGGGGCTACGGGAAGCTTTCTTT. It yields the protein CASSGRDRGLREAFF.

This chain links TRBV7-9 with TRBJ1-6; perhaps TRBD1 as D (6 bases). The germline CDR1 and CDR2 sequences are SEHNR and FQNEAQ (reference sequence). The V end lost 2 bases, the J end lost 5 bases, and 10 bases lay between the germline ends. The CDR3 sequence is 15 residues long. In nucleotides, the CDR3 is TGTGCCAGCAGCTTAATGGACAGCGATAATTCACCCCTCCACTTT. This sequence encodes CASSLMDSDNSPLHF.

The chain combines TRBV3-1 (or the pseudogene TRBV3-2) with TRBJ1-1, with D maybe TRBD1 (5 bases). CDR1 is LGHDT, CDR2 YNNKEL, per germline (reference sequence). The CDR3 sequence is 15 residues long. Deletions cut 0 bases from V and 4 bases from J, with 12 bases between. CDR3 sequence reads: CASSQDGGGSTEAFF. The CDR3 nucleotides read TGTGCCAGCAGCCAAGATGGCGGGGGGAGCACTGAAGCTTTCTTT.

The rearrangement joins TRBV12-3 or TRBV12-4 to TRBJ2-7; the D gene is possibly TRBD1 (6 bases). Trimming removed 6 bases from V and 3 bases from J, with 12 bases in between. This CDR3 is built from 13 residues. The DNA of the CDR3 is TGTGCCAGCAGGACACAGGGATTCTACGAGCAGTACTTC. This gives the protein CASRTQGFYEQYF.

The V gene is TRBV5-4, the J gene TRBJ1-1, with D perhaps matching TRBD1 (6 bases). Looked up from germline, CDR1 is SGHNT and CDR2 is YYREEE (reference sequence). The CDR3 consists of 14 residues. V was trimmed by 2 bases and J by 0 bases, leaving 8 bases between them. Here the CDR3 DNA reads TGTGCCAGCAGCTTACAGGGCATGAACACTGAAGCTTTCTTT. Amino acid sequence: CASSLQGMNTEAFF.

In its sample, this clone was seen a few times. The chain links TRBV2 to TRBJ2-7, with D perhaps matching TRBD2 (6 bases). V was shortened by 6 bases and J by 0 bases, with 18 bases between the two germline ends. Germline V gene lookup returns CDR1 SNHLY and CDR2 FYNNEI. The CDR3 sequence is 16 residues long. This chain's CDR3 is CASRSLGGESSYEQYF. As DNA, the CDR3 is TGTGCCAGCAGGAGCCTCGGGGGTGAAAGCTCCTACGAGCAGTACTTC.

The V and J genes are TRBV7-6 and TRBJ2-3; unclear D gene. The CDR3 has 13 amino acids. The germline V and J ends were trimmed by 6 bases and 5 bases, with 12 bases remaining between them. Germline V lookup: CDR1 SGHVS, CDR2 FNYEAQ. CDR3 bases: TGTGCCAGCAGTTGGTCACATGGAGATACGCAGTATTTT. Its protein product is CASSWSHGDTQYF.

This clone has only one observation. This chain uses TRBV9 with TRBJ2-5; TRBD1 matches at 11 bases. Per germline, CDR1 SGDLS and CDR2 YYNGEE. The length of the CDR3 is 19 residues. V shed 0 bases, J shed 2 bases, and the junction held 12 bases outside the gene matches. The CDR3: CASSVAGAGTGGAQETQYF. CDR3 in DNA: TGTGCCAGCAGCGTAGCCGGGGCCGGGACAGGGGGAGCACAAGAGACCCAGTACTTC.

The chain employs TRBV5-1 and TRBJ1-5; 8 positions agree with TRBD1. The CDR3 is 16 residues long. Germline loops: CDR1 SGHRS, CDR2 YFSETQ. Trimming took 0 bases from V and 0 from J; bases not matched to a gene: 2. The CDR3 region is CASSLEGQGSNQPQHF. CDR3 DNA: TGCGCCAGCAGCTTGGAAGGACAGGGTAGCAATCAGCCCCAGCATTTT.

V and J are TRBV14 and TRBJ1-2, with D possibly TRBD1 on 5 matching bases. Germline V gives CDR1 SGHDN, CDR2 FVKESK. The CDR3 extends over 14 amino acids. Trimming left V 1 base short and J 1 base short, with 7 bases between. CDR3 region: CASSQVGHNYGYTF. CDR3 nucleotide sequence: TGTGCCAGCAGCCAAGTGGGGCATAACTATGGCTACACCTTC.

Here the CDR3 reads CASSLRRQGADTQYF. The CDR3 nucleotides read TGTGCCAGCAGCCTCCGACGACAGGGGGCTGATACGCAGTATTTT. This sequence joins TRBV3-1 (or the pseudogene TRBV3-2) and TRBJ2-3, with 10 nucleotides matching TRBD1. Germline-derived CDR1 and CDR2 are LGHDT and YNNKEL (reference sequence). The CDR3 extends over 15 amino acids. Trimming cost V 4 bases and J 6 bases; bases outside gene matches: 7.

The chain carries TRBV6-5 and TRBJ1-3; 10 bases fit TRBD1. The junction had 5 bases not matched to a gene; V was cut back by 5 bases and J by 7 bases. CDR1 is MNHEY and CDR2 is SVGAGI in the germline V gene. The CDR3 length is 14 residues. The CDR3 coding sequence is TGTGCCAGCAGTCCGACAGGGGGCATGAACACCATATATTTT. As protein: CASSPTGGMNTIYF.

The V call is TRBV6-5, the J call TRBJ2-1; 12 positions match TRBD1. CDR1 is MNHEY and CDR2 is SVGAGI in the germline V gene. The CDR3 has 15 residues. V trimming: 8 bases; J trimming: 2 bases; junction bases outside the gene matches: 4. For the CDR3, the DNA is TGTGCCAGCTTAAGGGACAGGGGGCCCTACAATGAGCAGTTCTTC. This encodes CASLRDRGPYNEQFF.